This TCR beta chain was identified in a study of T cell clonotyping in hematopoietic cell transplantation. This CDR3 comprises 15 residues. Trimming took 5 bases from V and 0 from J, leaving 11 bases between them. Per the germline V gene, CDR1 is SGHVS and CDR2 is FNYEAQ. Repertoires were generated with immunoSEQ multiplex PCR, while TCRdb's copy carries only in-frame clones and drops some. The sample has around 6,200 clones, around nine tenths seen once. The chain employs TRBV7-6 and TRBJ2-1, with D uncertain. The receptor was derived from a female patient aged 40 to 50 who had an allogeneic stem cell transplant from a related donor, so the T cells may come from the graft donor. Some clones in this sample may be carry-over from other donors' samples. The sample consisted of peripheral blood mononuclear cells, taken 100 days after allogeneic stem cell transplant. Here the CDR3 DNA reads TGTGCCAGCAGCCAAAGGATCTCCTCCTACAATGAGCAGTTCTTC. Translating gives CASSQRISSYNEQFF.